The 20 T cell receptor beta chains reported below all come from one sample, sequenced in a study of blood T cell repertoires in COVID-19. Generated by immunoSEQ multiplex PCR, the TCRdb table keeps only in-frame clones and is missing some. The sample has about 190,000 clones, roughly 82% seen once. Specimen: peripheral blood. All receptors derive from a woman aged 25 to 39 with acute or convalescent COVID-19.

The chain recombines TRBV11-3 with TRBJ1-1, with TRBD1 as a possible D gene (6 bases). Germline CDR1 and CDR2: SGHNT and YENEEA. The V and J ends lost 1 base and 1 base respectively, with 10 bases between them. There are 15 residues in the CDR3. In DNA, the CDR3 is TGTGCCAGCAGCTTAGGGGAGGGGGAGAACACTGAAGCTTTCTTT. Its translation is CASSLGEGENTEAFF. The whole variable domain, filled in from reference TRBV11-3 and TRBJ1-1, reads EAGVVQSPRYKIIEKKQPVAFWCNPISGHNTLYWYLQNLGQGPELLIRYENEEAVDDSQLPKDRFSAERLKGVDSTLKIQPAELGDSAVYLCASSLGEGENTEAFFGQGTRLTVV.

The CDR3 nucleotides are TGCAGCACCCCCCGCGTTGGCGCAGGACCGGACAAAACTGAAGCTTTCTTT. This translates into CSTPRVGAGPDKTEAFF. V gene TRBV29-1 combines with J gene TRBJ1-1, with D tentatively TRBD1 (5 bases). V was shortened by 8 bases and J by 5 bases, with 30 bases between the two germline ends. The CDR3 is 17 residues long. Germline V gives CDR1 SQVTM, CDR2 ANQGSEA.

The chain employs TRBV5-1 and TRBJ1-4, with TRBD1 matching over 7 bases. There are 16 residues in the CDR3. V was clipped by 4 bases and J by 0 bases; unmatched bases: 6. Germline lookup yields CDR1 SGHRS and CDR2 YFSETQ. CDR3 sequence reads: CASSQRDRSTNEKLFF. The CDR3 coding sequence is TGCGCCAGCAGCCAAAGGGACAGATCAACTAATGAAAAACTGTTTTTT.

The chain uses TRBV20-1 and TRBJ1-2; maybe TRBD1 (5 bases). CDR3 size: 11 residues. Germline V lookup: CDR1 DFQATT, CDR2 SNEGSKA (reference sequence). V lost 5 bases, J lost 7 bases, and 11 bases lay in between. The CDR3 DNA follows: TGCAGTGCTCCTCCCGGGGGTGGCTACACCTTC. It specifies CSAPPGGGYTF.

This chain joins TRBV27 and TRBJ1-4; D remains ambiguous. V lost 8 bases, J lost 10 bases, and 11 bases lay in between. Germline V CDR1 and CDR2: MNHEY, SMNVEV (reference sequence). The CDR3 is 11 residues long. CDR3 residues: CASGLGGKLFF. In nucleotides, the CDR3 is TGTGCCAGCGGCCTGGGAGGAAAACTGTTTTTT.

J is TRBJ1-4 and V is TRBV3-1 (or the pseudogene TRBV3-2), with TRBD1 matching 7 bases. V was pared by 5 bases and J by 3 bases, with 3 bases of the junction left unmatched. The CDR3 sequence is 14 residues long. Per germline, CDR1 LGHDT and CDR2 YNNKEL (reference sequence). CDR3 nucleotide sequence: TGTGCCAGCAGCTCCGACAGGGCTAATGAAAAACTGTTTTTT. This sequence encodes CASSSDRANEKLFF.

The chain is built from TRBV28 and TRBJ2-5, with a possible D match to TRBD1 (7 bases). Trimming took off 2 bases at V and 5 bases at J, with 12 bases between the two ends. This CDR3 contains 14 residues. In germline, CDR1 is MDHEN, CDR2 SYDVKM. DNA of the CDR3: TGTGCCAGCAGTTTACAGGGGGGCCGGGAGACCCAGTACTTC. It is translated as CASSLQGGRETQYF.

V usage is TRBV19 and J usage is TRBJ2-1, with D possibly being TRBD1 (5 bases). Germline loops: CDR1 LNHDA, CDR2 SQIVND (reference sequence). The CDR3 length is 13 residues. The ends were cut back, 3 bases at V and 12 bases at J, with 15 bases in the middle. CDR3 in amino acids: CASSMGLGVGQFF. The CDR3 coding sequence is TGTGCCAGTAGTATGGGGTTAGGGGTGGGGCAGTTCTTC.

This chain uses TRBV9 with TRBJ2-3; TRBD2 matches at 7 bases. The germline gives CDR1 SGDLS, CDR2 YYNGEE. This CDR3 comprises 18 residues. The trim removed 2 bases at V and 0 bases at J, leaving 12 bases unmatched. This CDR3 is CASSVGGGSWVSTDTQYF. The CDR3 nucleotides read TGTGCCAGCAGCGTGGGCGGGGGTTCGTGGGTTAGCACAGATACGCAGTATTTT. The whole variable domain, remainder taken from reference TRBV9 and TRBJ2-3, is DSGVTQTPKHLITATGQRVTLRCSPRSGDLSVYWYQQSLDQGLQFLIQYYNGEERAKGNILERFSAQQFPDLHSELNLSSLELGDSALYFCASSVGGGSWVSTDTQYFGPGTRLTVL.

The chain couples TRBV11-3 to TRBJ2-1; D gene uncertain. The CDR3 has 15 amino acids. Between the trimmed V and J ends, which lost 5 bases and 3 bases, there was a span of 14 bases. The germline V gene has CDR1 SGHNT and CDR2 YENEEA. The CDR3 DNA reads TGTGCCAGCAGCCCCTATGGCGGTAACTACAATGAGCAGTTCTTC. Its protein product is CASSPYGGNYNEQFF.

This sequence joins TRBV5-6 and TRBJ2-1; 7 bases map to TRBD1. Germline CDR1 SGHDT, CDR2 YYEEEE. With 4 bases clipped from V and 4 bases from J, the junction kept 8 bases outside the gene matches. This CDR3 is built from 15 residues. The CDR3 sequence: CASSPRQGNYNEQFF. The DNA for the CDR3 is TGTGCCAGCAGCCCGAGACAGGGTAATTACAATGAGCAGTTCTTC.

V and J are TRBV13 and TRBJ2-2; 9 nucleotides line up with TRBD1. The CDR3 has 16 amino acids. Germline V gives CDR1 PRHDT, CDR2 FYEKMQ (reference sequence). Losses at the gene ends were 5 bases for V and 9 bases for J; bases not matched to a gene: 13. The CDR3 here is CASSPSTGTGNWELFF. The CDR3 nucleotides are TGTGCCAGCAGCCCATCGACCGGGACAGGGAATTGGGAGCTGTTTTTT.

CDR3 sequence reads: CSVGLAVDAGELFF. For the CDR3, the DNA is TGCAGCGTTGGCCTCGCGGTTGACGCCGGGGAGCTGTTTTTT. V and J are TRBV29-1 and TRBJ2-2; D is ambiguous. The CDR3 loop spans 14 amino acids. Trimming removed 4 bases from V and 6 bases from J, with 15 bases in between. Germline V gene data show CDR1 as SQVTM and CDR2 as ANQGSEA.

As to this clone: Additional DNA sequences in this sample encode the identical CDR3. This chain connects TRBV19 to TRBJ1-5, with D possibly TRBD1 on 6 matching bases. Trimming took off 2 bases at V and 4 bases at J, with 6 bases between the two ends. Germline lookup yields CDR1 LNHDA and CDR2 SQIVND (reference sequence). There are 13 residues in the CDR3. The CDR3 bases are TGTGCCAGTAGTATAAGGGGGAATCAGCCCCAGCATTTT. Translated, it gives CASSIRGNQPQHF.

The gene calls are TRBV27 and TRBJ1-5; D possibly corresponds to TRBD1 (5 bases). The germline V and J ends were trimmed by 2 bases and 0 bases, with 11 bases remaining between them. This CDR3 spans 16 amino acids. The germline gives CDR1 MNHEY, CDR2 SMNVEV (reference sequence). The CDR3 sequence is CASSLMGGYSNQPQHF. The CDR3 region has the DNA TGTGCCAGCAGTTTAATGGGGGGTTATAGCAATCAGCCCCAGCATTTT.

This chain connects TRBV27 to TRBJ2-2, with 14 positions matching TRBD2. The CDR3 is 17 amino acids. The V and J ends lost 4 bases and 5 bases, in that order; junction bases with no gene match: 6. From germline, CDR1 is MNHEY and CDR2 SMNVEV (reference sequence). DNA for the CDR3: TGTGCCAGCAGTTCGGGACTAGCGGGAGCTAGAACCGGGGAGCTGTTTTTT. This codes for CASSSGLAGARTGELFF.

This clone was found a few times. V and J are TRBV27 and TRBJ2-3; maybe TRBD2 (5 bases). V was shortened by 6 bases and J by 0 bases, with 10 bases between the two germline ends. This CDR3 is built from 14 residues. CDR1 and CDR2 (germline): MNHEY, SMNVEV (reference sequence). This CDR3 is CASSLRGSTDTQYF. The CDR3 nucleotides are TGTGCCAGCAGCCTACGCGGGAGCACAGATACGCAGTATTTT.

A word on this clone: The same CDR3 arises from other DNA sequences in this sample as well. The J gene is TRBJ2-7, the V gene TRBV7-9, with 7 bases that match TRBD1. J lost 4 bases, V lost 5 bases, and 8 bases had no gene match. CDR1 SEHNR and CDR2 FQNEAQ come from the germline V gene (reference sequence). The CDR3 consists of 14 residues. CDR3 sequence: CASSPRDRLYEQYF. Written as DNA, the CDR3 is TGTGCCAGCAGCCCACGGGACAGATTATACGAGCAGTACTTC.

The genes are TRBV19 and TRBJ1-4, with TRBD1 identical over 8 bases. The J segment lost 3 bases and the V segment lost 7 bases, leaving 10 bases of the junction unmatched. Germline CDR1 and CDR2: LNHDA and SQIVND (reference sequence). The CDR3 covers 16 residues. In nucleotides, the CDR3 is TGTGCCAGTACCCCGAGGACAGGGCGTCCTAATGAAAAACTGTTTTTT. This codes for CASTPRTGRPNEKLFF.

The chain has TRBV12-3 or TRBV12-4 and TRBJ1-1; D is unclear. The CDR3 consists of 12 residues. Trimming took 7 bases from V and 2 from J, leaving 8 bases between them. For the CDR3, the DNA is TGTGCCAGCAATCCGGGAAACACTGAAGCTTTCTTT. It translates to CASNPGNTEAFF.